One and the same sample provided the 20 T cell receptor beta chains below, sequenced in a study of CD8 T cells in ankylosing spondylitis. TCRdb re-called the 5' RACE reads through MiXCR, storing one row per CDR3 protein. In the table there are about 220,000 distinct CDR3 sequences, around a quarter of which are singletons. The sequenced material came from blood, either unsorted or a sorted T cell fraction (not recorded which). These receptor sequences come from a male donor with ankylosing spondylitis or in good health (not recorded which).

This clonotype was seen ten or more times. The V and J genes are TRBV6-1 and TRBJ1-4; the D gene is possibly TRBD1 (6 bases). The CDR3 totals 15 residues. V gave up 5 bases and J gave up 5 bases, with 15 bases separating them. Per the germline V gene, CDR1 is MNHNS and CDR2 is SASEGT. This chain's CDR3 is CASSPRGLRNEKLFF. The CDR3 DNA is TGTGCCAGCAGTCCCCGGGGGCTCAGAAATGAAAAACTGTTTTTT.

This clonotype showed up many times. The chain has TRBV20-1 and TRBJ1-6, with D unclear. V lost 3 bases and J 5 bases, leaving 14 bases between the germline ends. CDR3 size: 15 residues. Germline values: CDR1 DFQATT, CDR2 SNEGSKA (reference sequence). The CDR3 coding sequence is TGCAGTGCTAGTGAAAGGTCTAATGATAATTCACCCCTCCACTTT. Encoded protein: CSASERSNDNSPLHF.

In nucleotides, the CDR3 is TGTGCCAGCAGCCAAGATCAGCGGGAGACCTACGAGCAGTACTTC. Translation gives CASSQDQRETYEQYF. The genes are TRBV4-2 and TRBJ2-7; 8 bases are shared with TRBD2. There are 15 residues in the CDR3. CDR1 LGHNA and CDR2 YNFKEQ come from the germline V gene. V lost 0 bases to trimming and J lost 2 bases; unmatched junction nucleotides: 3.

The genes are TRBV12-3 or TRBV12-4 and TRBJ2-2, with D possibly being TRBD1 or TRBD2 (5 bases each). The CDR3 runs to 15 residues. Trimming stripped 6 bases from V and 0 bases from J, with 11 bases between. The CDR3 DNA sequence: TGTGCCAGCAGGGGACCGGGAACGAACACCGGGGAGCTGTTTTTT. Encoded protein: CASRGPGTNTGELFF.

The chain recombines TRBV20-1 with TRBJ2-5; D remains ambiguous. This CDR3 has 12 residues. With 6 bases removed from V and 5 bases from J, the gap between germline ends came to 13 bases. Germline CDR1 and CDR2: DFQATT and SNEGSKA (reference sequence). This CDR3 is CSAVGIKETQYF. In nucleotides, the CDR3 is TGCAGTGCAGTGGGGATAAAGGAGACCCAGTACTTC.

Only a few counts were recorded for this clonotype. This chain joins TRBV7-3 and TRBJ2-3, with 8 positions matching TRBD2. The CDR3 spans 13 residues. Germline trimming cut 4 bases from V and 10 bases from J; bases unmatched to any gene: 7. CDR1 SGHTA and CDR2 FQGTGA come from the germline V gene. CDR3 region: CASSSGREGAQYF. CDR3 sequence (DNA): TGTGCCAGCAGCTCGGGACGGGAGGGTGCGCAGTATTTT.

Many counts were recorded for this clonotype. The chain recombines TRBV29-1 with TRBJ1-3, with unresolved D. This CDR3 is built from 13 residues. Looked up from germline, CDR1 is SQVTM and CDR2 is ANQGSEA. The V and J ends lost 4 bases and 0 bases respectively, with 7 bases between them. The CDR3 reads CSVVTDSGNTIYF. The CDR3 DNA reads TGCAGCGTTGTGACGGACTCTGGAAACACCATATATTTT.

This clonotype has at least ten counts. The V and J genes are TRBV9 and TRBJ2-3; D gene uncertain. Trimming stripped 4 bases from V and 2 bases from J, with 17 bases between. Germline-derived CDR1 and CDR2 are SGDLS and YYNGEE. The CDR3 is 16 amino acids. The CDR3 region has the DNA TGTGCCAGCAGCCACCCACCGGCCCAATCCACAGATACGCAGTATTTT. Its protein is CASSHPPAQSTDTQYF.

This clonotype was seen many times. This sequence joins TRBV7-8 and TRBJ2-3, with D possibly TRBD1 on 5 matching bases. CDR1 and CDR2 (germline): SGHVS, FQNEAQ. The V end was cut by 5 bases, the J end by 11 bases, with 20 bases between. There are 14 residues in the CDR3. In nucleotides, the CDR3 is TGTGCCAGCAGCGCGGCAGACAGTGGGGTGAAGCAGTATTTT. It is translated as CASSAADSGVKQYF.

About this clonotype itself: Since a much larger clone is just one base distant, this may be a read error. The chain uses TRBV6-5 and TRBJ1-1; D gene ambiguous. The CDR3 loop spans 14 amino acids. From germline, CDR1 is MNHEY and CDR2 SVGAGI. The CDR3 DNA follows: TGTTCCAGCAGTTACTCGCCAGTCAGCACTGAAGCTTTCTTT. Translation: CSSSYSPVSTEAFF.

This clonotype was found a few times. The V call is TRBV5-6, the J call TRBJ2-7; the D gene is possibly TRBD1 (5 bases). Germline V gene lookup returns CDR1 SGHDT and CDR2 YYEEEE. Between the trimmed V and J ends, which lost 3 bases and 5 bases, there was a span of 12 bases. CDR3 length: 13 amino acids. The CDR3 loop is CASSSRVVHEQYF. CDR3 DNA: TGTGCCAGCAGCTCCAGGGTGGTCCACGAGCAGTACTTC. Full variable domain (rest looked up from reference TRBV5-6 and TRBJ2-7): DAGVTQSPTHLIKTRGQQVTLRCSPKSGHDTVSWYQQALGQGPQFIFQYYEEEERQRGNFPDRFSGHQFPNYSSELNVNALLLGDSALYLCASSSRVVHEQYFGPGTRLTVT.

This clonotype appeared a few times. A read error may explain this, as a much larger clone is one base away. The chain recombines TRBV20-1 with TRBJ1-3, with D uncertain. This CDR3 contains 13 residues. Germline lookup yields CDR1 DFQATT and CDR2 SNEGSKA (reference sequence). CDR3 protein: CSAPGLGGSTIYF. CDR3 DNA: TGCAGTGCTCCCGGACTTGGTGGAAGCACCATATATTTT.

V and J are TRBV5-5 and TRBJ2-1; 8 bases align to TRBD2. Losses at the gene ends were 4 bases for V and 6 bases for J; bases not matched to a gene: 6. Germline CDR1 SGHKS, CDR2 YYEKEE (reference sequence). CDR3 length equals 14 residues. Here the CDR3 reads CASSNIGLANEQFF. In DNA, the CDR3 is TGTGCCAGCAGCAACATCGGACTAGCCAATGAGCAGTTCTTC. Together with reference TRBV5-5 and TRBJ2-1, the CDR3 gives the full variable domain: DAGVTQSPTHLIKTRGQQVTLRCSPISGHKSVSWYQQVLGQGPQFIFQYYEKEERGRGNFPDRFSARQFPNYSSELNVNALLLGDSALYLCASSNIGLANEQFFGPGTRLTVL.

This clonotype showed up many times. This rearrangement joins TRBV7-9 to TRBJ2-5; 10 nucleotides match TRBD2. There are 15 residues in the CDR3. CDR1 is SEHNR, CDR2 FQNEAQ, per germline (reference sequence). V was clipped by 6 bases and J by 1 base; unmatched bases: 5. The CDR3 loop reads CASSRLAGFQETQYF. CDR3 sequence (DNA): TGTGCCAGCAGTCGACTAGCGGGCTTCCAAGAGACCCAGTACTTC.

This clonotype came up many times. The DNA of the CDR3 is TGTGCCAGCAGTGACTCGGGGCTGTCGACAGATACGCAGTATTTT. Translated: CASSDSGLSTDTQYF. The gene calls are TRBV2 and TRBJ2-3, with D possibly being TRBD1 or TRBD2 (5 bases each). Germline V gene data show CDR1 as SNHLY and CDR2 as FYNNEI. V lost 3 bases and J 3 bases, leaving 13 bases between the germline ends. The CDR3 has 15 amino acids.

This chain uses TRBV5-8 with TRBJ2-6; D is tentatively TRBD1 or TRBD2 (5 bases each). This CDR3 has 16 amino acids. Trimming shortened V by 4 bases and J by 0 bases, and 11 bases separated the two germline ends. Germline CDR1 reads SGHTS; CDR2 reads YDEGEE. The CDR3 bases are TGTGCCAGCAGCCGGTGGGGGAACTCTGGGGCCAACGTCCTGACTTTC. It is translated as CASSRWGNSGANVLTF.

V gene TRBV20-1 combines with J gene TRBJ1-2, with unresolved D. Germline loops: CDR1 DFQATT, CDR2 SNEGSKA (reference sequence). With 5 bases removed from V and 8 bases from J, the gap between germline ends came to 18 bases. This CDR3 region has 13 residues. The DNA for the CDR3 is TGCAGTGCTGCCCGGACGAACGTGGGGGGCTACACCTTC. It codes for CSAARTNVGGYTF.

This clonotype was seen repeatedly, ten times or more. The gene calls are TRBV20-1 and TRBJ2-7; D is possibly TRBD2 (6 bases). CDR3 size: 14 residues. Germline V gene lookup returns CDR1 DFQATT and CDR2 SNEGSKA (reference sequence). Trimming took off 6 bases at V and 2 bases at J, with 17 bases between the two ends. In DNA, the CDR3 is TGCAGTGCAGCCCAGAGCGGGCGGACCTACGAGCAGTACTTC. Encoded protein: CSAAQSGRTYEQYF.

A few counts support this clonotype. The J gene is TRBJ2-3, the V gene TRBV5-1; D could derive from TRBD1 or TRBD2 (5 bases each). The germline gives CDR1 SGHRS, CDR2 YFSETQ. V lost 4 bases and J lost 0, with 9 bases in between. This CDR3 is 14 amino acids long. For the CDR3, the DNA is TGCGCCAGCAGCCGGGACCGAAGCACAGATACGCAGTATTTT. Amino acids: CASSRDRSTDTQYF.

This rearrangement joins TRBV10-3 to TRBJ2-5, with D perhaps matching TRBD1 (5 bases). The CDR3 covers 14 residues. Between the trimmed V and J ends, which lost 4 bases and 2 bases, there was a span of 11 bases. Looked up from germline, CDR1 is ENHRY and CDR2 is SYGVKD. CDR3 nucleotides: TGTGCCATCAGTGCGACAGAACTGCAAGAGACCCAGTACTTC. This sequence encodes CAISATELQETQYF.